This T cell receptor (beta chain) was captured by sequencing in a study of PD-1 blockade in mismatch repair-deficient tumors. Looking at the study overall: Patients had over ten mismatch repair-deficient cancer types and were previously treated and progressing.

PCR or immunohistochemistry showed mismatch repair deficiency in every enrolled patient. The TCR-sequenced patients were a few responders to pembrolizumab. Measured with immunoSEQ multiplex PCR; TCRdb has only the in-frame clones, and not every one. This table holds tens of thousands of clones, approximately 86% found once. Study-wide points: Tumor-resident clones, often absent from pretreatment blood, expanded after pembrolizumab and then contracted.

Concerning this clone: Its target is unknown.

V dropped 8 bases and J dropped 5 bases, with 9 bases sitting between them. Germline V gene lookup returns CDR1 ENHRY and CDR2 SYGVKD. This CDR3 has 11 amino acids. J is TRBJ2-5 and V is TRBV10-3; weak D call: TRBD2 (6 bases). Sequenced here: peripheral blood, sampled 12 weeks after starting pembrolizumab. The receptor was derived from an adult with mismatch repair-deficient cancer. The CDR3 bases are TGTGCCATCGGAGGGAGCGAGACCCAGTACTTC. Encoded protein: CAIGGSETQYF.